This TCR beta chain was found in a study of blood T cell repertoires in COVID-19. Study-wide background: Sources were T cells, B-cell-depleted T cells, or PBMCs; the material itself was cDNA or gDNA.

The CDR3 loop spans 19 amino acids. Germline V CDR1 and CDR2: KGHDR, SFDVKD. Unmatched junction bases numbered 9, after V lost 3 bases and J lost 2 bases. In the original workflow: Amplification with reference gene primers provided the estimates of nucleated cell counts. The table came from immunoSEQ multiplex PCR; TCRdb's copy has only in-frame clones and leaves some out. V and J calls and clone size come straight from that table; D and trimming were deduced from the DNA. Of approximately 26,000 clones listed, 70% to 90% are singletons. Sample: peripheral blood. The source of this sequence is a human donor in a cohort sampled during active COVID-19. The rearrangement uses TRBV24-1 and TRBJ2-5; 15 nucleotides line up with TRBD2. This chain's CDR3 is CATSDPEGLAGGPQETQYF. DNA for the CDR3: TGTGCCACCAGTGATCCGGAGGGACTAGCGGGAGGCCCACAAGAGACCCAGTACTTC.